The next 26 T cell receptor beta chains were all read from a single sample in a study of blood T cells in healthy people across ages. Then a second PCR, running roughly 7 to 11 cycles, was carried out with a sample-barcoded 5' primer and a J-beta primer mix. MiXCR, run by TCRdb on the 5' RACE reads, gives a single entry per CDR3 protein. The profile shows about 830,000 distinct CDR3 sequences, roughly 60% of them singletons. Sequencing was performed on blood. Receptors were obtained from a man aged 30 to 45 in good health.

The V call is TRBV19, the J call TRBJ2-6; D call uncertain. CDR3 length equals 15 residues. V lost 3 bases and J 1 base, leaving 7 bases between the germline ends. Germline CDR1 is LNHDA and CDR2 is SQIVND (reference sequence). In DNA form, the CDR3 reads TGTGCCAGTAGTATCGCTCTGTCTGGGGCCAACGTCCTGACTTTC. Protein product: CASSIALSGANVLTF.

The CDR3 protein is CASSTTGTGDTEAFF. The CDR3 region has the DNA TGCGCCAGCAGTACAACAGGGACAGGGGACACTGAAGCTTTCTTT. The chain joins TRBV5-1 to TRBJ1-1; the match to TRBD1 covers 10 bases. CDR1 is SGHRS, CDR2 YFSETQ, per germline. V was pared by 5 bases and J by 3 bases, with 7 bases of the junction left unmatched. This CDR3 is 15 amino acids long. The full variable domain, its missing parts supplied by reference TRBV5-1 and TRBJ1-1, is KAGVTQTPRYLIKTRGQQVTLSCSPISGHRSVSWYQQTPGQGLQFLFEYFSETQRNKGNFPGRFSGRQFSNSRSEMNVSTLELGDSALYLCASSTTGTGDTEAFFGQGTRLTVV.

A note on this clonotype: Possible read error: a much larger clone is one base away. The rearrangement uses TRBV20-1 and TRBJ1-1, with a weak D call TRBD1 (5 bases). The V gene's germline CDR1 is DFQATT and CDR2 SNEGSKA (reference sequence). The CDR3 length is 14 residues. The CDR3 DNA reads as TGCAGTACTAGATCCGGGACGGTTAACACTGAAGCTTTCTTT. As protein: CSTRSGTVNTEAFF.

This clonotype turned up a few times. This chain connects TRBV3-1 to TRBJ1-5, with D uncertain. Germline V gene data show CDR1 as LGHDT and CDR2 as YNNKEL (reference sequence). This CDR3 has 14 residues. Trimming removed 4 bases at V and 7 bases at J, with 14 bases between. Written as DNA, the CDR3 is TGTGCCAGCAGCCCAGTGTTAGGTAGGCAGCCCCAGCATTTT. Protein product: CASSPVLGRQPQHF.

Notes on this clonotype: A single base separates this from a much larger clone, so it may be a read error. CDR3 residues: CASSFRQGLDNEQYF. In nucleotides, the CDR3 is TGTGCCAGCAGCTTTCGACAGGGTCTGGACAATGAGCAGTACTTC. The rearrangement joins TRBV11-2 to TRBJ2-7, with 7 bases identical to TRBD1. The CDR3 contains 15 residues. J gave up 7 bases and V 3 bases, and 12 bases lay outside the gene matches. In germline, CDR1 is SGHAT, CDR2 FQNNGV.

V usage is TRBV7-2 and J usage is TRBJ2-7, with D uncertain. The V gene lost 1 base and the J gene lost 3 bases, with 16 bases spanning the gap. CDR3 length equals 16 residues. Germline CDR1 is SGHTA and CDR2 is FQGNSA. Here the CDR3 reads CASSLVPRTDLYEQYF. In DNA, the CDR3 is TGTGCCAGCAGCTTAGTCCCTAGGACCGATCTCTACGAGCAGTACTTC.

The sample holds a few counts of this clonotype. This chain connects TRBV29-1 to TRBJ1-6; 8 bases are a match to TRBD1. This CDR3 spans 14 amino acids. V shed 6 bases, J shed 8 bases, and the junction held 9 bases outside the gene matches. Germline V gene data show CDR1 as SQVTM and CDR2 as ANQGSEA. Written as DNA, the CDR3 is TGCAGCGTAAAGTCCGACAGGGGTGATTCACCCCTCCACTTT. Encoded protein: CSVKSDRGDSPLHF.

This sequence joins TRBV9 and TRBJ2-7; D remains unclear. There are 14 residues in the CDR3. CDR1 is SGDLS, CDR2 YYNGEE, per germline. Trimming cost V 0 bases and J 4 bases, with 11 bases left between them. CDR3 region: CASSVDPDQYEQYF. The CDR3 DNA reads as TGTGCCAGCAGCGTAGATCCAGACCAGTACGAGCAGTACTTC.

This clonotype was recorded only once. This chain joins TRBV20-1 and TRBJ2-7; TRBD1 might be the D (5 bases). The CDR3 has 15 amino acids. Trimming removed 3 bases at V and 2 bases at J, with 17 bases between. Germline CDR1 is DFQATT and CDR2 is SNEGSKA (reference sequence). This chain's CDR3 is CSASSLKGKAYEQYF. Written as DNA, the CDR3 is TGCAGTGCTAGTTCTCTCAAGGGGAAAGCCTACGAGCAGTACTTC.

The chain employs TRBV6-5 and TRBJ1-6; unclear D gene. This CDR3 is 14 amino acids long. Germline CDR1 is MNHEY and CDR2 is SVGAGI. V was pared by 5 bases and J by 5 bases, with 10 bases between. In nucleotides, the CDR3 is TGTGCCAGCAGTGCGCGGCAGAATAATTCACCCCTCCACTTT. This encodes CASSARQNNSPLHF.

This clonotype appeared a few times. This chain uses TRBV7-3 with TRBJ2-1; possibly TRBD2 for D (6 bases). Trimming stripped 8 bases from V and 4 bases from J, with 18 bases between. This CDR3 is 15 amino acids long. CDR1 and CDR2 from the germline V gene are SGHTA and FQGTGA. The CDR3 protein is CASALQEGGYNEQFF. The CDR3 DNA is TGTGCCAGCGCCCTCCAGGAGGGCGGGTACAATGAGCAGTTCTTC. The full variable domain, its missing parts supplied by reference TRBV7-3 and TRBJ2-1, is GAGVSQTPSNKVTEKGKYVELRCDPISGHTALYWYRQSLGQGPEFLIYFQGTGAADDSGLPNDRFFAVRPEGSVSTLKIQRTERGDSAVYLCASALQEGGYNEQFFGPGTRLTVL.

This chain links TRBV7-2 with TRBJ2-3; a weak D match, TRBD2 (6 bases). CDR3 length equals 15 residues. The germline V gene encodes CDR1 SGHTA and CDR2 FQGNSA. V was pared by 5 bases and J by 3 bases, with 15 bases between. The DNA of the CDR3 is TGTGCCAGCAGCGCGGGGCCCGGGGAAACAGATACGCAGTATTTT. Translation: CASSAGPGETDTQYF.

V and J are TRBV5-5 and TRBJ1-1; maybe TRBD1 (6 bases). The CDR3 spans 13 residues. The ends were cut back, 6 bases at V and 0 bases at J, with 9 bases in the middle. Per the germline V gene, CDR1 is SGHKS and CDR2 is YYEKEE (reference sequence). The CDR3: CASKGDLNTEAFF. CDR3 DNA sequence: TGTGCCAGCAAGGGGGACTTGAACACTGAAGCTTTCTTT.

The V and J genes are TRBV29-1 and TRBJ1-5, with 7 bases matching TRBD1. The CDR3 spans 13 residues. The V segment lost 4 bases and the J segment 4 bases; nucleotides outside the gene matches: 4. Germline CDR1 reads SQVTM; CDR2 reads ANQGSEA. In nucleotides, the CDR3 is TGCAGCGTTGGAGGGACAGTAAATCAGCCCCAGCATTTT. Encoded protein: CSVGGTVNQPQHF.

About this clonotype itself: At one end, the junction sequence differs from germline, possibly due to a read error. J is TRBJ2-5 and V is TRBV7-7; 9 positions agree with TRBD1. The length of the CDR3 is 15 residues. Germline CDR1 reads SSHAT; CDR2 reads FNYEAQ (reference sequence). Here the CDR3 reads CASSPGTGTRETQCF. The CDR3 nucleotides are TGTGCCAGCAGCCCGGGGACAGGGACGCGAGAGACCCAGTGCTTC.

This chain links TRBV13 with TRBJ2-5; TRBD1 might be the D (5 bases). Trimming removed 0 bases at V and 6 bases at J, with 11 bases between. Germline CDR1 is PRHDT and CDR2 is FYEKMQ (reference sequence). This CDR3 contains 14 residues. The CDR3 spells CASSLGGLGQTQYF. CDR3 in DNA: TGTGCCAGCAGCTTAGGGGGGCTGGGGCAGACCCAGTACTTC.

The J gene is TRBJ2-1, the V gene TRBV29-1; perhaps TRBD2 as D (6 bases). Germline V gene data show CDR1 as SQVTM and CDR2 as ANQGSEA. V dropped 1 base and J dropped 9 bases, with 16 bases sitting between them. This CDR3 is built from 14 residues. CDR3 coding DNA: TGCAGCGTTGAAGGGGGGGTAGGAGGGTTTGAGCAGTTCTTC. Translation: CSVEGGVGGFEQFF.

The chain uses TRBV6-2 or TRBV6-3 and TRBJ2-7; D uncertain. Germline CDR1 MNHEY, CDR2 SVGEGT. The V gene lost 7 bases and the J gene lost 2 bases, with 6 bases spanning the gap. This CDR3 contains 11 residues. CDR3 protein: CASNVPYEQYF. CDR3 bases: TGTGCCAGCAACGTCCCCTACGAGCAGTACTTC.

The count of this clonotype is one. The rearrangement joins TRBV20-1 to TRBJ2-7; 7 bases agree with TRBD2. This CDR3 contains 15 residues. J gave up 1 base and V 5 bases, and 11 bases lay outside the gene matches. Germline assignment: CDR1 DFQATT and CDR2 SNEGSKA (reference sequence). CDR3 amino acids: CSAHPVGTTSYEQYF. The CDR3 coding sequence is TGCAGTGCTCACCCGGTCGGGACTACGTCCTACGAGCAGTACTTC.

This clonotype has only one observation. A much larger clonotype is one base distant, so this may be a read error. This chain joins TRBV27 and TRBJ2-1; 7 bases fit TRBD2. Germline CDR1 is MNHEY and CDR2 is SMNVEV (reference sequence). The CDR3 runs 15 residues. The CDR3, as DNA: TGTGCCAGCGAGACAACAGCGGGACCCTACAATAAGCAGTTCTTC. Residues: CASETTAGPYNKQFF.

This clonotype showed up just a few times. The chain is built from TRBV7-8 and TRBJ1-1; D unclear. Trimming took 5 bases from V and 1 from J, leaving 8 bases between them. Per the germline V gene, CDR1 is SGHVS and CDR2 is FQNEAQ. This CDR3 is built from 13 residues. Written as DNA, the CDR3 is TGTGCCAGCAGCCCCCAGGCGAACACTGAAGCTTTCTTT. Encoded protein: CASSPQANTEAFF. Full variable domain (remainder filled in from reference TRBV7-8 and TRBJ1-1): GAGVSQSPRYKVAKRGQDVALRCDPISGHVSLFWYQQALGQGPEFLTYFQNEAQLDKSGLPSDRFFAERPEGSVSTLKIQRTQQEDSAVYLCASSPQANTEAFFGQGTRLTVV.

This chain joins TRBV7-2 and TRBJ2-1; 11 bases fit TRBD2. J was trimmed by 0 bases and V by 2 bases; bases with no gene match: 6. This CDR3 is 18 amino acids long. From germline, CDR1 is SGHTA and CDR2 FQGNSA. CDR3 bases: TGTGCCAGCAGCTTAAGACTAGCGGGACGCCCCTCCTACAATGAGCAGTTCTTC. This gives the protein CASSLRLAGRPSYNEQFF.

This clonotype has a handful of counts. The chain couples TRBV9 to TRBJ1-2, with D possibly being TRBD1 (6 bases). Germline loops: CDR1 SGDLS, CDR2 YYNGEE. Trimming left V 0 bases short and J 3 bases short, with 12 bases between. CDR3 length: 15 residues. CDR3 in amino acids: CASSVVDRRDYGYTF. The CDR3 nucleotides read TGTGCCAGCAGCGTAGTGGACAGAAGAGACTATGGCTACACCTTC.

The V gene is TRBV7-2, the J gene TRBJ1-1, with TRBD1 matching 9 bases. Trimming took 5 bases from V and 5 from J; bases not matched to a gene: 12. This CDR3 has 16 residues. CDR1 is SGHTA and CDR2 is FQGNSA in the germline V gene. CDR3 nucleotides: TGTGCCAGCAGCCTAGTTCTGGGGACAGGGCTGACTGAAGCTTTCTTT. Protein: CASSLVLGTGLTEAFF.

This chain links TRBV9 with TRBJ2-1; no reliable D call. In germline, CDR1 is SGDLS, CDR2 YYNGEE. The CDR3 sequence is 14 residues long. V was pared by 3 bases and J by 6 bases, with 13 bases between. CDR3 residues: CASSAMDLGNEQFF. DNA of the CDR3: TGTGCCAGCAGCGCCATGGATCTGGGCAATGAGCAGTTCTTC.

This clonotype was picked up one time. This chain links TRBV9 with TRBJ1-2; D is unresolved. Germline lookup yields CDR1 SGDLS and CDR2 YYNGEE. The CDR3 has 16 amino acids. V was trimmed by 3 bases and J by 5 bases, leaving 20 bases between them. The CDR3 spells CASSARGNPSIYGYTF. The CDR3 bases are TGTGCCAGCAGCGCCAGAGGTAATCCGTCCATATATGGCTACACCTTC. The full variable domain, rest sourced from reference TRBV9 and TRBJ1-2, is DSGVTQTPKHLITATGQRVTLRCSPRSGDLSVYWYQQSLDQGLQFLIQYYNGEERAKGNILERFSAQQFPDLHSELNLSSLELGDSALYFCASSARGNPSIYGYTFGSGTRLTVV.